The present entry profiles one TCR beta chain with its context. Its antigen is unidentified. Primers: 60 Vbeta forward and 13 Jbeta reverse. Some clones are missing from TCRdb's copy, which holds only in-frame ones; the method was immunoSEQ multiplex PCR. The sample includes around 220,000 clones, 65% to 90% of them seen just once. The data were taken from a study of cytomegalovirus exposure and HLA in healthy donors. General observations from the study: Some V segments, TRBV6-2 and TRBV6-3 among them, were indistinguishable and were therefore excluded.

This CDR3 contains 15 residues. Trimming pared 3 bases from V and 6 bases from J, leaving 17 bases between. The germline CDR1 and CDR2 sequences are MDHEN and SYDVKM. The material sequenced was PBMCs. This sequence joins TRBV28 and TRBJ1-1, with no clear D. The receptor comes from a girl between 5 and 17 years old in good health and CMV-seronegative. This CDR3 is CASSLEVEWRSEAFF. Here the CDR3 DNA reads TGTGCCAGCAGTTTGGAGGTGGAGTGGAGGTCTGAAGCTTTCTTT. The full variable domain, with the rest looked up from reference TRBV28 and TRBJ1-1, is DVKVTQSSRYLVKRTGEKVFLECVQDMDHENMFWYRQDPGLGLRLIYFSYDVKMKEKGDIPEGYSVSREKKERFSLILESASTNQTSMYLCASSLEVEWRSEAFFGQGTRLTVV.